Listed below are T cell receptor beta chains from one sample, sequenced in a study of blood T cell repertoires in COVID-19. Measured with immunoSEQ multiplex PCR; TCRdb has only the in-frame clones, and not every one. The top ten hold over 4.5% of the sample, which has some 48,000 clones, around four fifths seen once. Sequences were obtained from peripheral blood. These receptors came from a human donor in a cohort sampled during active COVID-19. Both conserved end residues are trimmed from each CDR3. The order of the fields is J gene, V gene, CDR3 protein.

TRBJ2-2	TRBV11-2	ASSRRRGDANTGELF
TRBJ2-3	TRBV15	ATSRLTGDSDTQY
TRBJ2-7	TRBV19	ASSPYRGILYYEQY
TRBJ1-2	TRBV5-4	ASSLGGLTNYGYT
TRBJ1-4	TRBV19	ASSRSVTNEKLF
TRBJ1-2	TRBV10-2	ASSPNPRGEGYT
TRBJ2-4	TRBV14	ASSTGPGGIQY
TRBJ1-4	TRBV27	ASSFYDSFNEKLF
TRBJ1-6	TRBV12-3/TRBV12-4	ATGTGDSPLH
TRBJ2-7	TRBV20-1	SALPSCGQY